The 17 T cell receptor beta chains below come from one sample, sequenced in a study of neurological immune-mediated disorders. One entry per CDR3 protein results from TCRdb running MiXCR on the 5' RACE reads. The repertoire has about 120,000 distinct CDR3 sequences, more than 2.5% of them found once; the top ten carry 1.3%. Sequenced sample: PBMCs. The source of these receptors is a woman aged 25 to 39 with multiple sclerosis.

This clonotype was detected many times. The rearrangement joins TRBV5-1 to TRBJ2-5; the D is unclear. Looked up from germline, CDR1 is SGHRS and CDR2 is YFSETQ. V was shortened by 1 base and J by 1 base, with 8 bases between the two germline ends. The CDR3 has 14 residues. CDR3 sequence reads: CASSLWSAQETQYF. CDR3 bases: TGCGCCAGCAGCTTGTGGTCCGCCCAAGAGACCCAGTACTTC.

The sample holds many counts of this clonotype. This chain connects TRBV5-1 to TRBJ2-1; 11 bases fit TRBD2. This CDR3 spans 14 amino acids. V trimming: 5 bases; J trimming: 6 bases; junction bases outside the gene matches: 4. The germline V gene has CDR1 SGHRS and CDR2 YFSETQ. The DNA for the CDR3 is TGCGCCAGCAGTTCCGGGACTAGCGGCAATGAGCAGTTCTTC. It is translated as CASSSGTSGNEQFF.

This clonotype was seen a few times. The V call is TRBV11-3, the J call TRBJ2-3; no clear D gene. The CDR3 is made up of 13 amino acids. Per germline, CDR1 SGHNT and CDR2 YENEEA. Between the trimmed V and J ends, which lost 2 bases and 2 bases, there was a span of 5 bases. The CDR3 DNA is TGTGCCAGCAGCTTACTTCCCACAGATACGCAGTATTTT. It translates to CASSLLPTDTQYF.

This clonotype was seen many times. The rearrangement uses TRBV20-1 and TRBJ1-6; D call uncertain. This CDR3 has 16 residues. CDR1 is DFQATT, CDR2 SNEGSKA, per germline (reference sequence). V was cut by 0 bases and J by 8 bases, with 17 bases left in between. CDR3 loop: CSAREIAGGNHSPLHF. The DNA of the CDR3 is TGCAGTGCTAGAGAAATTGCAGGAGGAAATCATTCACCCCTCCACTTT.

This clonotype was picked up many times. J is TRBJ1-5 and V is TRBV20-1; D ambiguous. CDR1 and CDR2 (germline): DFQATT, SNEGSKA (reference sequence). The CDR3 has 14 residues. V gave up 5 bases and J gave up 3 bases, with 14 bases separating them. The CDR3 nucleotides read TGCAGTGCTGGGTCACGGCATCTCAATCAGCCCCAGCATTTT. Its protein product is CSAGSRHLNQPQHF.

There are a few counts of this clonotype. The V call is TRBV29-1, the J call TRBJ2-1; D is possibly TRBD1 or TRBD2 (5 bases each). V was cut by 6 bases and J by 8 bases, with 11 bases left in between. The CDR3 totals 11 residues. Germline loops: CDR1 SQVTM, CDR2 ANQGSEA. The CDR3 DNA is TGCAGCGTCTCCCTGGGGGATGAGCAGTTCTTC. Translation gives CSVSLGDEQFF.

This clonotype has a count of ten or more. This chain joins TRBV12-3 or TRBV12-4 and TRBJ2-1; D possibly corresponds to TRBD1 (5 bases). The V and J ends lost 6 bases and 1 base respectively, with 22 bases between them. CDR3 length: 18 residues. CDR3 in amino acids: CASSPEPETAQSYNEQFF. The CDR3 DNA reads TGTGCCAGCAGCCCGGAACCCGAGACAGCTCAGTCCTACAATGAGCAGTTCTTC.

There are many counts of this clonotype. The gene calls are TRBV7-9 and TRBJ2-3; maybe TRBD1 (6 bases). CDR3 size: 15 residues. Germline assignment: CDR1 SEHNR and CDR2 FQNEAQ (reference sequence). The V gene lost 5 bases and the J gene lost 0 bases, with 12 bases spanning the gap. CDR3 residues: CASSTRTASTDTQYF. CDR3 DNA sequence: TGTGCCAGCAGCACGCGGACAGCTAGCACAGATACGCAGTATTTT.

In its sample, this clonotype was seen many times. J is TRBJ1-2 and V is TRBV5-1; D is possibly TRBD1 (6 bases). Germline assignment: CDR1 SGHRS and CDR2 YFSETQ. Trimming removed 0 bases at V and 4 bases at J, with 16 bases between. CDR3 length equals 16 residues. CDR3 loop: CASSLALGATPYGYTF. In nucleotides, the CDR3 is TGCGCCAGCAGCTTGGCTCTGGGGGCGACACCCTATGGCTACACCTTC.

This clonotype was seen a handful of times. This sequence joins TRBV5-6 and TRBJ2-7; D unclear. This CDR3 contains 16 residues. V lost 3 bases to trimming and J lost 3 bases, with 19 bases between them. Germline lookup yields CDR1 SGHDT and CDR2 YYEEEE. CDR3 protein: CASSSRFWPGDYEQYF. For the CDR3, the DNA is TGTGCCAGCAGCTCCCGTTTCTGGCCAGGAGACTACGAGCAGTACTTC.

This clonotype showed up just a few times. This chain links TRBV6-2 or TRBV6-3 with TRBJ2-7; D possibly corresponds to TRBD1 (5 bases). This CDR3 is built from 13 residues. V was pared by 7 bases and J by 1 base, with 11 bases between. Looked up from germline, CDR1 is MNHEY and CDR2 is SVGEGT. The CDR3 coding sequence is TGTGCCAGCACCCTAGGGGTTTCCTACGAGCAGTACTTC. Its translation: CASTLGVSYEQYF.

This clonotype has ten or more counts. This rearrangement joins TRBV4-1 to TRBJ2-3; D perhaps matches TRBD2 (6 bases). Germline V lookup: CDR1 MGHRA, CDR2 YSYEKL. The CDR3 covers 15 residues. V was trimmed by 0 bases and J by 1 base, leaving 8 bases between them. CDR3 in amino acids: CASSQDGGGTDTQYF. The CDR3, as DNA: TGCGCCAGCAGCCAAGATGGAGGGGGCACAGATACGCAGTATTTT.

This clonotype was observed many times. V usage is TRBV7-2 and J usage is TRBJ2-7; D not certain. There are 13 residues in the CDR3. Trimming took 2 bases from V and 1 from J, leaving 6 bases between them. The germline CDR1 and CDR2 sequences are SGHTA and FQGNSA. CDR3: CASSLYVSYEQYF. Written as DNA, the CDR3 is TGTGCCAGCAGCTTATATGTATCCTACGAGCAGTACTTC.

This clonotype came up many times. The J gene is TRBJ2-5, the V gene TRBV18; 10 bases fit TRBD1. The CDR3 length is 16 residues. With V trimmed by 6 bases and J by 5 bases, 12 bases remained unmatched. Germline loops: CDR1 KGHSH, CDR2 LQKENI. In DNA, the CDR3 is TGTGCCAGCTCGCGACTTTCGACAGGGGGCTTGGAGACCCAGTACTTC. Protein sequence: CASSRLSTGGLETQYF.

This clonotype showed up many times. The DNA for the CDR3 is TGTGCCAGCAGTTCTCTGACAGGGTCTTCATACGAGCAGTACTTC. This translates into CASSSLTGSSYEQYF. The rearrangement uses TRBV6-1 and TRBJ2-7, with TRBD1 matching over 7 bases. V shed 5 bases, J shed 4 bases, and the junction held 11 bases outside the gene matches. This CDR3 region has 15 residues. Germline assignment: CDR1 MNHNS and CDR2 SASEGT.

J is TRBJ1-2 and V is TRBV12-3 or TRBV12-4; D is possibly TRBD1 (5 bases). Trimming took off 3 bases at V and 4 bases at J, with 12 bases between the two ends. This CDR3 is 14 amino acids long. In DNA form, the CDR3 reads TGTGCCAGCAGTTTCGACAGTCTAGCCTATGGCTACACCTTC. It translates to CASSFDSLAYGYTF.

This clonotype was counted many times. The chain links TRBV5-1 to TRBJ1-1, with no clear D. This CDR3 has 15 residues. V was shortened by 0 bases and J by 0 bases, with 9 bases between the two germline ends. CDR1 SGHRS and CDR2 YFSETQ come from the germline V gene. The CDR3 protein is CASSLAPGMNTEAFF. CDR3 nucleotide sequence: TGCGCCAGCAGCTTGGCCCCGGGGATGAACACTGAAGCTTTCTTT.